The 11 T cell receptor beta chains below all came from one sample that was sequenced in a study of T cell responses to AZD1222 COVID-19 vaccine (dated by TCRdb to the early 2020s). Libraries were prepared through the immunoSEQ multiplex PCR assay. TCRdb took this table from immuneACCESS and kept in-frame rearrangements with V and J called. Such tables lack part of the clones; where checked against another copy, unresolved V genes explain under half of the gap, and the rest is unexplained. The sample table lists about 130,000 clones, 70% to 90% of them with a count of one. Clones ranked in the top ten supply about 12% of the sample. The time point label, as the study defines it: baseline before first vaccination. The sample consisted of peripheral blood, taken on day 0 of AZD1222 vaccination. These TCRs come from an adult in good health.

The V gene is TRBV24-1, the J gene TRBJ2-1, with a possible D match to TRBD2 (5 bases). Germline V gives CDR1 KGHDR, CDR2 SFDVKD. The CDR3 has 15 amino acids. Trimming shortened V by 0 bases and J by 5 bases, and 10 bases separated the two germline ends. CDR3 amino acids: CATSDLQTINNEQFF. CDR3 DNA sequence: TGTGCCACCAGTGATTTGCAGACTATAAACAATGAGCAGTTCTTC.

The chain uses TRBV5-6 and TRBJ2-1, with TRBD2 matching over 13 bases. J was trimmed by 7 bases and V by 4 bases; bases with no gene match: 14. Germline V gene lookup returns CDR1 SGHDT and CDR2 YYEEEE. The CDR3 runs 18 residues. CDR3 nucleotide sequence: TGTGCCAGCAGCGGAGCTAGAACTAGCGGGAGGGGACCTAATGAGCAGTTCTTC. Amino acid sequence: CASSGARTSGRGPNEQFF.

The J gene is TRBJ1-1, the V gene TRBV6-5; no reliable D call. Trimming shortened V by 7 bases and J by 6 bases, and 9 bases separated the two germline ends. The CDR3 loop spans 11 amino acids. Looked up from germline, CDR1 is MNHEY and CDR2 is SVGAGI. The CDR3 coding sequence is TGTGCCAGCACTTCACTTTCTGAAGCTTTCTTT. The encoded protein is CASTSLSEAFF.

The V gene is TRBV5-8, the J gene TRBJ2-5; D possibly matches TRBD1 or TRBD2 (5 bases each). Germline assignment: CDR1 SGHTS and CDR2 YDEGEE. V dropped 7 bases and J dropped 5 bases, with 18 bases sitting between them. This CDR3 contains 14 residues. CDR3 residues: CASGVEGPMETQYF. The DNA of the CDR3 is TGTGCCAGCGGGGTAGAGGGGCCAATGGAGACCCAGTACTTC.

The V and J genes are TRBV5-6 and TRBJ1-1; no clear D gene. Germline CDR1 reads SGHDT; CDR2 reads YYEEEE. V lost 1 base to trimming and J lost 4 bases, with 14 bases between them. CDR3 length: 15 amino acids. Here the CDR3 reads CASSLYGESGTEAFF. The DNA of the CDR3 is TGTGCCAGCAGCTTGTACGGGGAATCGGGCACTGAAGCTTTCTTT.

The gene calls are TRBV6-5 and TRBJ2-7; 10 bases map to TRBD2. The CDR3 is 14 amino acids. CDR1 MNHEY and CDR2 SVGAGI come from the germline V gene. J was trimmed by 6 bases and V by 8 bases; bases with no gene match: 10. The CDR3 DNA follows: TGTGCCAGCTCTTACAGCGGGAGGGCCGTCGAGCAGTACTTC. Its translation: CASSYSGRAVEQYF.

The J gene is TRBJ2-5, the V gene TRBV5-4, with 11 bases aligning to TRBD2. Germline CDR1 SGHNT, CDR2 YYREEE (reference sequence). The ends lost 1 base at V and 1 base at J; junction bases unmatched: 3. This CDR3 is 16 amino acids long. Here the CDR3 reads CASSLRLAGGQETQYF. The CDR3, as DNA: TGTGCCAGCAGCTTGAGGCTAGCGGGGGGCCAAGAGACCCAGTACTTC.

Only one count was recorded for this clone. This chain links TRBV5-1 with TRBJ2-1; D gene uncertain. Trimming removed 0 bases at V and 6 bases at J, with 4 bases between. CDR1 and CDR2 (germline): SGHRS, YFSETQ. The CDR3 spans 12 residues. The CDR3, as DNA: TGCGCCAGCAGCTTGGGTACCAATGAGCAGTTCTTC. It codes for CASSLGTNEQFF.

This sequence joins TRBV7-2 and TRBJ1-2, with D tentatively TRBD1 (5 bases). Germline CDR1 is SGHTA and CDR2 is FQGNSA. V dropped 1 base and J dropped 6 bases, with 15 bases sitting between them. CDR3 length: 15 residues. Here the CDR3 reads CASSLGSDQGDGYTF. The CDR3 region has the DNA TGTGCCAGCAGCTTAGGAAGCGATCAGGGCGATGGCTACACCTTC.

This sequence joins TRBV5-1 and TRBJ2-3, with a weak D call TRBD1 (6 bases). Trimming removed 2 bases from V and 2 bases from J, with 12 bases in between. The CDR3 spans 15 residues. Germline CDR1 and CDR2: SGHRS and YFSETQ. CDR3 sequence (DNA): TGCGCCAGCAGCTTAGCAGGGGCGATCACAGATACGCAGTATTTT. This encodes CASSLAGAITDTQYF. Full variable domain (missing parts from reference TRBV5-1 and TRBJ2-3): KAGVTQTPRYLIKTRGQQVTLSCSPISGHRSVSWYQQTPGQGLQFLFEYFSETQRNKGNFPGRFSGRQFSNSRSEMNVSTLELGDSALYLCASSLAGAITDTQYFGPGTRLTVL.

V usage is TRBV9 and J usage is TRBJ2-1; TRBD1 is a possible D gene (6 bases). V was cut by 0 bases and J by 6 bases, with 19 bases left in between. In germline, CDR1 is SGDLS, CDR2 YYNGEE. The CDR3 is 17 amino acids. The DNA of the CDR3 is TGTGCCAGCAGCGTAGGGGGGAACAGGGCAGGACGCAATGAGCAGTTCTTC. Amino acids: CASSVGGNRAGRNEQFF.